This TCR beta chain was captured in a study of blood T cell repertoires in COVID-19. Germline V gene lookup returns CDR1 MGHRA and CDR2 YSYEKL. The V gene lost 0 bases and the J gene lost 8 bases, with 5 bases spanning the gap. This CDR3 spans 12 amino acids. Source study methods: The assay estimated nucleated cells by amplifying reference gene primers. Clones were read by immunoSEQ multiplex PCR, and TCRdb kept only the in-frame ones, dropping some. The V and J calls and clone size come from that table; D and trimming were worked out from the DNA. In the table there are over 200,000 clones, over 80% of which are singletons.

The TCR sequence derives from a man younger than 45 with COVID-19, enrolled during active disease. Sequencing used peripheral blood. The chain carries TRBV4-1 and TRBJ2-1, with no clear D. The chain's CDR3 is CASSQDEYEQFF. The DNA of the CDR3 is TGCGCCAGCAGCCAAGACGAGTATGAGCAGTTCTTC.